One sample yielded the 18 T cell receptor beta chains listed below, sequenced in a study of T-cell memory formation after mild COVID-19. TCRdb called the 5' RACE reads again in MiXCR, with one record for every CDR3 protein. Counted here are 120,000 to 150,000 distinct CDR3 sequences, 14% occurring once; the ten biggest clones make up roughly 28%. Sequencing was done on a sample of PBMCs or a T cell subset sorted from them (not recorded which). These receptors were taken from an adult woman who had mild COVID-19 (a few samples of this study predate the infection). Cell type and time point are not known.

V gene TRBV9 combines with J gene TRBJ2-1; a weak D match, TRBD1 (8 bases). Trimming took off 3 bases at V and 8 bases at J, with 21 bases between the two ends. The germline CDR1 and CDR2 sequences are SGDLS and YYNGEE. This CDR3 comprises 16 residues. CDR3 region: CASSGWGGQEYDEQFF. The CDR3 region has the DNA TGTGCCAGCAGCGGGTGGGGGGGACAGGAATACGATGAGCAGTTCTTC.

This clonotype was detected only a few times. The chain couples TRBV4-1 to TRBJ2-5; D may correspond to TRBD1 or TRBD2 (7 bases each). V lost 0 bases, J lost 3 bases, and 14 bases lay in between. CDR3 size: 16 residues. Germline V gives CDR1 MGHRA, CDR2 YSYEKL. The CDR3 bases are TGCGCCAGCAGCCAAGATCGGGGAGGGGGCGAAGAGACCCAGTACTTC. Translating it yields CASSQDRGGGEETQYF.

A few counts support this clonotype. The chain has TRBV6-6 and TRBJ1-1, with D unclear. With 2 bases removed from V and 1 base from J, the gap between germline ends came to 17 bases. The CDR3 contains 17 residues. CDR1 MNHNY and CDR2 SVGAGI come from the germline V gene (reference sequence). CDR3 DNA sequence: TGTGCCAGCAGTTACGGGTCGACGAGGGATAAGAACACTGAAGCTTTCTTT. Translation gives CASSYGSTRDKNTEAFF.

The chain is built from TRBV4-2 and TRBJ2-3, with 10 bases lining up with TRBD2. The germline gives CDR1 LGHNA, CDR2 YNFKEQ. J gave up 4 bases and V 0 bases, and 4 bases lay outside the gene matches. The CDR3 is 16 residues long. The chain's CDR3 is CASSQDSGGPPDTQYF. The CDR3 DNA is TGTGCCAGCAGCCAAGATAGCGGGGGGCCCCCAGATACGCAGTATTTT.

The sample holds many counts of this clonotype. This chain uses TRBV4-1 with TRBJ2-7, with D maybe TRBD2 (6 bases). Germline assignment: CDR1 MGHRA and CDR2 YSYEKL. The ends were cut back, 1 base at V and 0 bases at J, with 10 bases in the middle. The CDR3 extends over 15 amino acids. CDR3 region: CASSQVVGSSYEQYF. The DNA for the CDR3 is TGCGCCAGCAGCCAAGTCGTCGGGAGCTCCTACGAGCAGTACTTC.

This clonotype was seen many times. The genes are TRBV20-1 and TRBJ2-5; D is uncertain. The CDR3 is made up of 16 amino acids. Trimming removed 0 bases from V and 2 bases from J, with 16 bases in between. Per germline, CDR1 DFQATT and CDR2 SNEGSKA (reference sequence). CDR3 in amino acids: CSARDRRRNLQETQYF. DNA of the CDR3: TGCAGTGCTAGAGATCGCCGTCGGAATCTTCAAGAGACCCAGTACTTC.

This clonotype showed up just a few times. The rearrangement uses TRBV11-3 and TRBJ2-3; no reliable D call. This CDR3 contains 11 residues. Germline V gene lookup returns CDR1 SGHNT and CDR2 YENEEA. The V gene lost 8 bases and the J gene lost 6 bases, with 9 bases spanning the gap. Here the CDR3 reads CASENGDTQYF. CDR3 DNA: TGTGCCAGCGAGAACGGGGATACGCAGTATTTT.

This chain joins TRBV7-8 and TRBJ2-1; TRBD1 aligns across 7 bases. Germline-derived CDR1 and CDR2 are SGHVS and FQNEAQ. V lost 1 base, J lost 3 bases, and 3 bases stayed unmatched. This CDR3 contains 15 residues. The CDR3 reads CASSLVGGGYNEQFF. In DNA, the CDR3 is TGTGCCAGCAGCTTAGTAGGGGGCGGCTACAATGAGCAGTTCTTC.

This clonotype was recorded many times. The rearrangement links TRBV5-1 to TRBJ2-7, with 11 bases fitting TRBD2. V gave up 1 base and J gave up 4 bases; unmatched junction bases: 1. This CDR3 contains 14 residues. CDR1 is SGHRS, CDR2 YFSETQ, per germline. CDR3 DNA: TGCGCCAGCAGCTTGACTAGCGGGAGTTACGAGCAGTACTTC. Residues: CASSLTSGSYEQYF.

A few counts support this clonotype. The genes are TRBV7-9 and TRBJ2-5, with D perhaps matching TRBD2 (7 bases). CDR1 and CDR2 from the germline V gene are SEHNR and FQNEAQ (reference sequence). The V gene lost 4 bases and the J gene lost 3 bases, with 18 bases spanning the gap. The length of the CDR3 is 16 residues. The CDR3 region has the DNA TGTGCCAGCAGCTCAGGGGAGGGTTACCCCGAAGAGACCCAGTACTTC. The encoded protein is CASSSGEGYPEETQYF.

The chain uses TRBV20-1 and TRBJ1-1; the D is unclear. The length of the CDR3 is 14 residues. Trimming took 0 bases from V and 5 from J, leaving 13 bases between them. The germline V gene has CDR1 DFQATT and CDR2 SNEGSKA (reference sequence). CDR3 in DNA: TGCAGTGCTAGAGATCAAAGGGAGTGGACTGAAGCTTTCTTT. This encodes CSARDQREWTEAFF.

The V gene is TRBV2, the J gene TRBJ2-1; 9 nucleotides line up with TRBD1. There are 17 residues in the CDR3. The ends lost 1 base at V and 4 bases at J; junction bases unmatched: 8. The germline gives CDR1 SNHLY, CDR2 FYNNEI. CDR3 sequence reads: CASSEVQTGGPYNEQFF. For the CDR3, the DNA is TGTGCCAGCAGTGAAGTACAGACAGGGGGGCCTTACAATGAGCAGTTCTTC.

The chain links TRBV12-3 or TRBV12-4 to TRBJ2-1, with 10 bases lining up with TRBD1. The CDR3 has 17 residues. The V gene end was trimmed by 5 bases and the J gene end by 3 bases; junction bases not matched to a gene: 10. The CDR3 here is CASSLLGTGVIYNEQFF. Written as DNA, the CDR3 is TGTGCCAGCAGTCTTTTGGGGACAGGGGTTATCTACAATGAGCAGTTCTTC.

V and J are TRBV2 and TRBJ2-7; D may be TRBD1 (6 bases). V lost 2 bases, J lost 6 bases, and 17 bases lay in between. The CDR3 spans 15 residues. The V gene's germline CDR1 is SNHLY and CDR2 FYNNEI. Here the CDR3 reads CASSESTGTIFEQYF. The CDR3 bases are TGTGCCAGCAGTGAAAGTACCGGGACAATCTTCGAGCAGTACTTC.

This clonotype was picked up a small number of times. The chain has TRBV7-6 and TRBJ1-1; maybe TRBD1 (6 bases). This CDR3 is built from 15 residues. CDR1 and CDR2 (germline): SGHVS, FNYEAQ. V was shortened by 5 bases and J by 5 bases, with 18 bases between the two germline ends. The CDR3 protein is CASSPSTGFRTEAFF. For the CDR3, the DNA is TGTGCCAGCAGCCCATCAACAGGGTTCAGGACTGAAGCTTTCTTT. Full variable domain (missing parts from reference TRBV7-6 and TRBJ1-1): GAGVSQSPRYKVTKRGQDVALRCDPISGHVSLYWYRQALGQGPEFLTYFNYEAQQDKSGLPNDRFSAERPEGSISTLTIQRTEQRDSAMYRCASSPSTGFRTEAFFGQGTRLTVV.

This clonotype was recorded a few times. The chain uses TRBV6-5 and TRBJ2-1; 14 bases are shared with TRBD2. This CDR3 spans 19 amino acids. J was trimmed by 7 bases and V by 3 bases; bases with no gene match: 14. The germline V gene encodes CDR1 MNHEY and CDR2 SVGAGI. CDR3 amino acids: CASSYATSGRAFSVNEQFF. In DNA form, the CDR3 reads TGTGCCAGCAGTTATGCGACTAGCGGGAGGGCCTTTTCTGTTAATGAGCAGTTCTTC.

This clonotype came up a few times. The rearrangement uses TRBV20-1 and TRBJ2-1; 10 nucleotides agree with TRBD2. The ends lost 0 bases at V and 7 bases at J; junction bases unmatched: 3. Looked up from germline, CDR1 is DFQATT and CDR2 is SNEGSKA (reference sequence). This CDR3 has 14 amino acids. The CDR3 DNA reads TGCAGTGCTAGAGAAAGCGGGAGGGGAAATGAGCAGTTCTTC. It codes for CSARESGRGNEQFF.

The chain recombines TRBV24-1 with TRBJ2-1; the D gene is possibly TRBD1 (6 bases). This CDR3 has 16 residues. Germline values: CDR1 KGHDR, CDR2 SFDVKD. Trimming left V 4 bases short and J 5 bases short, with 17 bases between. Written as DNA, the CDR3 is TGTGCCACCAGTGACCAAAGTAAGGGGGACCACAATGAGCAGTTCTTC. It is translated as CATSDQSKGDHNEQFF.